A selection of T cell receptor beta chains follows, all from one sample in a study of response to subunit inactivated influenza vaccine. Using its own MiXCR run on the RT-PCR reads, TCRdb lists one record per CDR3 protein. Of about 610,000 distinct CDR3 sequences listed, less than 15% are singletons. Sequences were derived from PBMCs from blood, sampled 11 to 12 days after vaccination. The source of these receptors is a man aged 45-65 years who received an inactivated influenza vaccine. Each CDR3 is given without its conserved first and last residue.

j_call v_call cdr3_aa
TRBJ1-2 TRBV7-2 ASSFGSGDRGFGTA
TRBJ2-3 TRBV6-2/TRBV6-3 ASSYTGDTQY
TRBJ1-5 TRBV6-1 ASRQVDQPQH
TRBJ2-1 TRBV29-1 SVDRLDEQF
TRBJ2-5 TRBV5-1 ASSLAGYQETQY
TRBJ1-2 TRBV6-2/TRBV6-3 ASSSGLGNT
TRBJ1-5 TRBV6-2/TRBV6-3 ASSYSEYSNQPQH
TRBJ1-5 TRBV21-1 ASSKPPGHNSNQPQH
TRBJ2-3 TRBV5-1 ASSPVVSGTSDRGQY
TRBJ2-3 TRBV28 ASSSQRGAGNTQY
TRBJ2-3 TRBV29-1 SVDLRVGDTQY
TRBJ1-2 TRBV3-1 ATTTGGRSYGYT
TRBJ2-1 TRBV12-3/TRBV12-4 ASSSQTTGFMQF
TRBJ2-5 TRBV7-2 ASSLAPDSEETQY
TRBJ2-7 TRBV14 ASSPTWTDYEQY
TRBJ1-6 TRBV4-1 ASSKEGRSPYSPLH
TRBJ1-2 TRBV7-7 ASSQYLQGWGYT
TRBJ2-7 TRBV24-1 ATSDGQGDEQY
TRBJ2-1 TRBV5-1 ASSIFDNEQF
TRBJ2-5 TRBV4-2 ASSQIFSVETQY
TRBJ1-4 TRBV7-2 ASSSQSGTRAKLF
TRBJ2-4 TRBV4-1 ASSQALSTSGGPGSKNIQY